The TCR beta chain under discussion was sequenced for a study of OX40 agonist ivuxolimab in advanced cancers. Germline V CDR1 and CDR2: LNHDA, SQIVND (reference sequence). V shed 6 bases and J shed 12 bases, with 18 bases lying between them. The CDR3 has 14 amino acids. Any history of autoimmune disease or systemic immunosuppression disqualified patients. General study findings and limits: No determination was made of the antigen specificity of the expanded peripheral T cells. CD8+ T cells (on average) carried more expanded clones than CD4+ T cells.

Points on this clone: Antigen specificity is unknown.

TCRdb keeps only in-frame clones here, not all; method: immunoSEQ multiplex PCR. The sample holds about 72,000 clones, 87% seen once. The chain employs TRBV19 and TRBJ1-6, with a tentative D call TRBD1 (6 bases). The sequencing used CD4+ or CD8+ T cells sorted from blood, collected in a trial of the OX40 agonist ivuxolimab. This sequence originates from an adult with an advanced solid tumor such as melanoma, head and neck, liver or kidney cancer. CDR3 loop: CASRPNRETGPLHF. In DNA form, the CDR3 reads TGTGCCAGTAGACCAAACAGGGAAACAGGACCCCTCCACTTT.